The rows below give T cell receptor beta chains drawn from one sample of a study of PD-1 blockade in classical Hodgkin lymphoma. Here immunoSEQ multiplex PCR was the method, and the copy in TCRdb shows in-frame clones only, minus some. Of 25,000 to 30,000 clones listed, roughly 80% are singletons. Specimen: CD4+ T cells from blood, collected before the fourth cycle of nivolumab. Receptor source: a human donor with classical Hodgkin lymphoma. CDR3s include the opening cysteine and the closing phenylalanine or tryptophan. Each record gives: V gene, clone size, D gene, CDR3 length, J gene, CDR3 DNA, CDR3 protein. The D gene is left open where the match is weak. Only some rows state a clone size, as once, few, many or a class for expanded clones.

TRBV7-9	few	TRBD2	16	TRBJ2-1	TGTGCCAGCAGCTTAGGAGCGAGCGGGGGAGTCAATGAGCAGTTCTTC	CASSLGASGGVNEQFF
TRBV2	once	.	16	TRBJ2-3	TGTGCCAGCAGTGAAATTGTAGGGGCGGGGCCAGATACGCAGTATTTT	CASSEIVGAGPDTQYF
TRBV2	.	.	15	TRBJ2-1	TGTGCCAGCAGTGAAAGGGGGAGCTCCTACAATGAGCAGTTCTTC	CASSERGSSYNEQFF
TRBV28	.	.	16	TRBJ2-4	TGTGCCAGCAGTTTATCCGGGTATGGGGTCAAAAACATTCAGTACTTC	CASSLSGYGVKNIQYF
TRBV11-2	.	.	13	TRBJ2-5	TGTGCCAGCAGCTTAGGGGCGGAAGAGACCCAGTACTTC	CASSLGAEETQYF
TRBV6-1	.	.	12	TRBJ1-2	TGTGCCAGCTGGGACACGCGGCTTGGCTACACCTTC	CASWDTRLGYTF
TRBV7-9	.	.	13	TRBJ1-6	TGTGCCAGCAGCTTGGGCGAGCCCTCACCCCTCCACTTT	CASSLGEPSPLHF
TRBV10-3	.	.	15	TRBJ1-4	TGTGCCATCAGTGAGAGAGGACAACACAATGAAAAACTGTTTTTT	CAISERGQHNEKLFF
TRBV6-6	.	.	16	TRBJ1-2	TGTGCCAGCAGTTACTCTGAGGGCGGGGAGGAGCTTGGCTACACCTTC	CASSYSEGGEELGYTF
TRBV15	.	.	15	TRBJ2-5	TGTGCCACCAGCAGAGGGGGGACTCAACAGGCCACCCAGTACTTC	CATSRGGTQQATQYF
TRBV7-2	.	TRBD1	12	TRBJ1-2	TGTGCCGGAGGGACAGGGTACTATGGCTACACCTTC	CAGGTGYYGYTF
TRBV27	.	.	15	TRBJ2-6	TGTGCCAGCAGTTCACGGTTCTCTGGGGCCAACGTCCTGACTTTC	CASSSRFSGANVLTF
TRBV12-5	.	.	13	TRBJ1-6	TGTGCTAGTGGAGGGGAAGGTCGTTCACCCCTCCACTTT	CASGGEGRSPLHF
TRBV15	.	TRBD2	16	TRBJ2-1	TGTGCCACCACCTCTGGCGGGAGGGGTTCCTACAATGAGCAGTTCTTC	CATTSGGRGSYNEQFF
TRBV5-1	few	.	13	TRBJ1-1	TGCGCCAGCAGCAGAGGTTTGGACACTGAAGCTTTCTTT	CASSRGLDTEAFF
TRBV6-1	.	.	14	TRBJ2-5	TGTGCCAGCAGTGAAGTTTACAGTCAAGAGACCCAGTACTTC	CASSEVYSQETQYF
TRBV19	.	.	14	TRBJ2-2	TGTGCCAGTATAGCTGGCCTAAACACCGGGGAGCTGTTTTTT	CASIAGLNTGELFF